This T cell receptor beta chain was profiled in a study of cytomegalovirus exposure and HLA in healthy donors. Looking at the study overall: Inside one of the first data releases sat 80 million to 95 million unique TCRs taken from HLA-typed donors. Overall study results and limits: In a later analysis, TCR beta V- and J-gene trimming showed a link to a missense DCLRE1C variant. What a later analysis reportedly showed was that an Asian-associated ancestry cluster had fewer N-insertions than the roughly 670-donor mean.

With 60 Vbeta and 13 Jbeta primers, the PCR was carried out. Clones were read by immunoSEQ multiplex PCR, and TCRdb kept only the in-frame ones, dropping some. Altogether more than 110,000 clones are present, around three quarters being singletons, with the ten largest covering about 2%. Trimming left V 5 bases short and J 9 bases short, with 11 bases between. The CDR3 length is 12 residues. The V gene's germline CDR1 is MDHEN and CDR2 SYDVKM. To note about this clone: No antigen is known for it.

The chain employs TRBV28 and TRBJ2-1; TRBD1 might be the D (7 bases). The source material was PBMCs. The origin of this receptor is a woman aged 60 to 75 in good health and CMV-seropositive. CDR3 DNA sequence: TGTGCCAGCAGTCTGCAGGGGGGTGAGCAGTTCTTC. Translating it yields CASSLQGGEQFF.